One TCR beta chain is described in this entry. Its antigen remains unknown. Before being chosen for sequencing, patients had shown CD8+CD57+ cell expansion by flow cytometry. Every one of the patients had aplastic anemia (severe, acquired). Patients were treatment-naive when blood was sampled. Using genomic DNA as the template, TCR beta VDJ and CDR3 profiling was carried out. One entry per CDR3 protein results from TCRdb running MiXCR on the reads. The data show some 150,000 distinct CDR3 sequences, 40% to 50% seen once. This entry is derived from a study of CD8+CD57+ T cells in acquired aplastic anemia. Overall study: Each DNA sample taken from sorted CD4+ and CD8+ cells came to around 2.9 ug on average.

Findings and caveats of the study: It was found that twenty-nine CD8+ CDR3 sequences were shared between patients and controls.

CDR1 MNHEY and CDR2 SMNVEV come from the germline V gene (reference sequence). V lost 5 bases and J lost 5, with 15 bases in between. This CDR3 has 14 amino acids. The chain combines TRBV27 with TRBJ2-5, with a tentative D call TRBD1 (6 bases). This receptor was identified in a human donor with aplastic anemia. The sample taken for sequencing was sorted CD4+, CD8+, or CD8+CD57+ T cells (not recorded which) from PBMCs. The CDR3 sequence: CASSPPGEWETQYF. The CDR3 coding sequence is TGTGCCAGCAGTCCCCCAGGGGAATGGGAGACCCAGTACTTC.